A selection of T cell receptor beta chains follows, all from one sample in a study of cytomegalovirus exposure and HLA in healthy donors. Clones were sequenced by immunoSEQ multiplex PCR, and TCRdb holds only the in-frame ones, with some missing. Listed are more than 85,000 clones; 5.5% to 6.5% falls within the top ten. Sequencing was done on a sample of PBMCs. Every receptor here comes from a girl aged 5-17 years in good health and CMV-seropositive. The conserved cysteine and the conserved F or W are not part of the CDR3 here. The D gene is left open where the match is weak.

d_gene: TRBD1
v_gene: TRBV7-9
len: 14
CDR3aa: ASSLGQSSGANVLT

d_gene: TRBD1
v_gene: TRBV6-1
len: 11
CDR3aa: ASSRTGEHEQY

d_gene: TRBD1
v_gene: TRBV4-3
len: 12
CDR3aa: ASSQGQGPDGYT

d_gene: NA
v_gene: TRBV29-1
len: 9
CDR3aa: SVHAGDEQY

d_gene: NA
v_gene: TRBV4-1
len: 9
CDR3aa: ASSQAGFQY

d_gene: TRBD2
v_gene: TRBV29-1
len: 13
CDR3aa: SVEESSGSPHEQF

d_gene: TRBD1
v_gene: TRBV27
len: 14
CDR3aa: ASSGTGGFNTGELF

d_gene: NA
v_gene: TRBV18
len: 12
CDR3aa: ASSPGAEADTQY

d_gene: NA
v_gene: TRBV4-1
len: 11
CDR3aa: ASSQGRGTEAF

d_gene: TRBD1
v_gene: TRBV30
len: 16
CDR3aa: AWSPDRGRILMNTEAF

d_gene: NA
v_gene: TRBV6-1
len: 10
CDR3aa: ASSDPGNEQF

d_gene: TRBD1
v_gene: TRBV2
len: 10
CDR3aa: ASSEADRGYT

d_gene: NA
v_gene: TRBV5-5
len: 12
CDR3aa: ASSLDSRRETQY

d_gene: NA
v_gene: TRBV30
len: 12
CDR3aa: AWARRGRRTEAF

d_gene: TRBD2
v_gene: TRBV13
len: 19
CDR3aa: ASSSGQGTSGAPSRTDTQY

d_gene: NA
v_gene: TRBV18
len: 13
CDR3aa: ASSPEGWGTDTQY

d_gene: NA
v_gene: TRBV4-3
len: 11
CDR3aa: ASSRELADTQY

d_gene: NA
v_gene: TRBV19
len: 11
CDR3aa: ASPGVGNTEAF

d_gene: NA
v_gene: TRBV27
len: 10
CDR3aa: ASRRAQETQY

d_gene: NA
v_gene: TRBV5-5
len: 14
CDR3aa: ASSLGGPGSGNTIY

d_gene: TRBD2
v_gene: TRBV18
len: 14
CDR3aa: ASSPTTSGGTYEQY

d_gene: TRBD1
v_gene: TRBV28
len: 10
CDR3aa: ASDREDQPQH

d_gene: NA
v_gene: TRBV10-3
len: 10
CDR3aa: AISATREKLF

d_gene: TRBD1
v_gene: TRBV4-2
len: 15
CDR3aa: ASSQARGLGGHNEQF

d_gene: NA
v_gene: TRBV18
len: 13
CDR3aa: ASSPQPGGNQPQH

d_gene: TRBD1
v_gene: TRBV9
len: 13
CDR3aa: ASSVEDRDTDTQY

d_gene: NA
v_gene: TRBV29-1
len: 12
CDR3aa: SVVRSGAQETQY

d_gene: NA
v_gene: TRBV6-1
len: 11
CDR3aa: ASSEAPGAEQF

d_gene: NA
v_gene: TRBV29-1
len: 11
CDR3aa: SVETGYAETQY

d_gene: TRBD2
v_gene: TRBV12-5
len: 14
CDR3aa: ASGLGEGTHFYEQY

d_gene: NA
v_gene: TRBV28
len: 10
CDR3aa: ASSLPRGGYT

d_gene: NA
v_gene: TRBV6-6
len: 11
CDR3aa: ASNLLASDTQY

d_gene: NA
v_gene: TRBV30
len: 11
CDR3aa: AWSEETNEKLF

d_gene: NA
v_gene: TRBV7-3
len: 12
CDR3aa: ASSSQPGNSPLH

d_gene: TRBD1
v_gene: TRBV12-5
len: 14
CDR3aa: ASGLEDRGPGDEQF

d_gene: TRBD1
v_gene: TRBV9
len: 14
CDR3aa: ASSAPTGAVNTEAF

d_gene: NA
v_gene: TRBV7-7
len: 14
CDR3aa: ASSWARGLTNYGYT

d_gene: NA
v_gene: TRBV5-1
len: 15
CDR3aa: ASSGGTRDTLVYEQY

d_gene: NA
v_gene: TRBV5-1
len: 12
CDR3aa: ASSLGGYNQPQH

d_gene: TRBD1
v_gene: TRBV6-6
len: 12
CDR3aa: ASSYSDRVYGYT

d_gene: NA
v_gene: TRBV7-9
len: 12
CDR3aa: ASSETGLNEKLF

d_gene: NA
v_gene: TRBV6-6
len: 12
CDR3aa: ASSYSDKYNEQF

d_gene: TRBD2
v_gene: TRBV4-3
len: 13
CDR3aa: ASSRSGESSYEQY

d_gene: TRBD1
v_gene: TRBV7-9
len: 11
CDR3aa: ASSAGTAPEQF

d_gene: NA
v_gene: TRBV7-8
len: 13
CDR3aa: ASSLKDSLTDTQY

d_gene: NA
v_gene: TRBV4-1
len: 13
CDR3aa: ASSQETGYYNEQF

d_gene: TRBD1
v_gene: TRBV4-3
len: 14
CDR3aa: ASSQDRAGGRDTQY

d_gene: NA
v_gene: TRBV29-1
len: 8
CDR3aa: SVARTEAF

d_gene: NA
v_gene: TRBV6-1
len: 10
CDR3aa: ASSQGNYGYT

d_gene: NA
v_gene: TRBV7-2
len: 13
CDR3aa: ASSLRTRSPETQY

d_gene: TRBD2
v_gene: TRBV7-3
len: 14
CDR3aa: ASSPRGVAGTNEQF

d_gene: TRBD1
v_gene: TRBV5-4
len: 12
CDR3aa: ASSRTGVDTEAF

d_gene: NA
v_gene: TRBV7-8
len: 10
CDR3aa: ASSLERSPQY

d_gene: NA
v_gene: TRBV4-3
len: 14
CDR3aa: ASSQISAGSNYGYT

d_gene: NA
v_gene: TRBV13
len: 12
CDR3aa: ASSSPRVSYEQY

d_gene: TRBD1
v_gene: TRBV29-1
len: 14
CDR3aa: SASQAGQGNTDTQY

d_gene: NA
v_gene: TRBV4-1
len: 12
CDR3aa: ASSPHSGRDGYT

d_gene: TRBD1
v_gene: TRBV7-2
len: 12
CDR3aa: ASSPGQETSPLH

d_gene: NA
v_gene: TRBV7-2
len: 11
CDR3aa: ASSQNVGDQAF

d_gene: NA
v_gene: TRBV6-1
len: 11
CDR3aa: ASSERRDQPQH